This TCR beta chain comes out of a study of OX40 agonist ivuxolimab in advanced cancers. Overall study context: Every 2 weeks, patients got intravenous ivuxolimab at one of six dose levels (0.01-10 mg/kg). Approximately 41% of patients had received prior checkpoint inhibitor therapy.

Individuals having autoimmune disease history or systemic immunosuppression were not enrolled. CDR1 is SGHDT and CDR2 is YYEEEE in the germline V gene. Trimming took 4 bases from V and 0 from J, leaving 7 bases between them. The CDR3 is 13 amino acids. Data came from immunoSEQ multiplex PCR; TCRdb stores just in-frame clones and leaves some out. The sample carries roughly 92,000 clones, roughly 90% recorded once. Sequencing was performed on CD4+ or CD8+ T cells sorted from blood, taken in a trial of the OX40 agonist ivuxolimab. The source is an adult with an advanced solid tumor such as melanoma, head and neck, liver or kidney cancer. V is TRBV5-6 and J is TRBJ2-5, with D possibly TRBD1 on 6 matching bases. This CDR3 is CASSPGDQETQYF. CDR3 bases: TGTGCCAGCAGCCCAGGGGACCAAGAGACCCAGTACTTC.